Sequencing of this T cell receptor beta chain was carried out in a study of blood T cell repertoires in COVID-19. About the research overall: Samples came from the United States, Italy and Spain, spanning acute and convalescent COVID-19.

The table came from immunoSEQ multiplex PCR; TCRdb's copy has only in-frame clones and leaves some out. The sample lists over 85,000 clones, approximately 90% occurring once. This clone was seen a single time. The CDR3 runs 16 residues. The ends lost 3 bases at V and 1 base at J; junction bases unmatched: 3. CDR1 SGHRS and CDR2 YFSETQ come from the germline V gene. The chain recombines TRBV5-1 with TRBJ2-3; 12 bases line up with TRBD2. The receptor was derived from a woman aged 50 to 60 with acute or convalescent COVID-19. Sequenced sample: peripheral blood. CDR3 bases: TGCGCCAGCAGCTCTCGGACTAGCGGGGGCACAGATACGCAGTATTTT. Its protein product is CASSSRTSGGTDTQYF.